This TCR beta chain was captured by sequencing in a study of cytomegalovirus exposure and HLA in healthy donors. Study-wide results and caveats: Available immune exposure information was restricted to CMV serostatus only. In vitro work confirmed that a few CMV-associated chains recognize CMV antigens.

Vbeta (60) and Jbeta (13) primers were used in the PCR. Per the original methods: Among the unique TCR beta chains that a later analysis counted, about 84 million in all, 9.5 million to 12 million were shared. This table comes from immunoSEQ multiplex PCR, and its TCRdb copy is limited to in-frame clones, with some not included. The DNA gave D and trimming, while V, J and clone size come from that table. The repertoire consists of some 90,000 clones, with 75% to 85% occurring once and the leading ten covering less than 40%. In regard to this clone: The antigen is unknown.

The germline V gene has CDR1 SGHRS and CDR2 YFSETQ. V dropped 0 bases and J dropped 2; count of bases not matched to a gene: 13. The CDR3 consists of 19 residues. The sequence was obtained from a man in his fifties or sixties in good health and CMV-seropositive. The sample comprised PBMCs. The rearrangement uses TRBV5-1 and TRBJ2-3; 9 positions agree with TRBD2. This chain's CDR3 is CASSLVGRVASGTTDTQYF. The CDR3 region has the DNA TGCGCCAGCAGCTTGGTGGGCAGGGTGGCTAGCGGGACCACAGATACGCAGTATTTT.